The following is a T cell receptor beta chain sequence with its context. The data originate from a study of blood T cell repertoires in COVID-19. Germline CDR1 SQVTM, CDR2 ANQGSEA. The ends were cut back, 4 bases at V and 0 bases at J, with 10 bases in the middle. This CDR3 is built from 14 residues. Clones were read by immunoSEQ multiplex PCR, and TCRdb kept only the in-frame ones, dropping some. The sample lists roughly 63,000 clones; 79% were seen once. The sequenced material came from peripheral blood. V gene TRBV29-1 combines with J gene TRBJ1-3; D not resolved. The TCR was taken from a human donor in a cohort sampled during active COVID-19. The CDR3: CSVASGSSGNTIYF. The CDR3 DNA sequence: TGCAGCGTTGCCTCCGGGAGCTCTGGAAACACCATATATTTT.